Following are 3 T cell receptor beta chains from one sample sequenced in a study of shared clonotypes between healthy human individuals. Only in-frame clones appear in the TCRdb table, and some are missing; sequencing was by immunoSEQ multiplex PCR. Of about 1,500,000 clones listed, roughly 96% are singletons. The specimen was naive CD4+ T cells sorted from blood. Indicated subset: CD45RA+ positively selected. These TCRs come from a young man in good health.

The rearrangement joins TRBV28 to TRBJ1-5; D is uncertain. Trimming left V 4 bases short and J 7 bases short, with 14 bases between. This CDR3 has 14 residues. Germline CDR1 is MDHEN and CDR2 is SYDVKM. The CDR3 here is CASSWRAFRQPQHF. In nucleotides, the CDR3 is TGTGCCAGCAGTTGGAGGGCGTTCCGGCAGCCCCAGCATTTT.

The V and J genes are TRBV30 and TRBJ2-3; 7 bases line up with TRBD2. Germline trimming cut 2 bases from V and 8 bases from J; bases unmatched to any gene: 10. The V gene's germline CDR1 is GTSNPN and CDR2 SVGIG (reference sequence). There are 14 residues in the CDR3. The CDR3 region has the DNA TGTGCCTGGAGTCTGGAAGCGGGAAGTTCTACGCAGTATTTT. Protein sequence: CAWSLEAGSSTQYF.

About this clone itself: The same CDR3 arises from other DNA sequences in this sample as well. The chain is built from TRBV29-1 and TRBJ2-7; D possibly corresponds to TRBD1 (6 bases). The CDR3 has 12 residues. Germline CDR1 reads SQVTM; CDR2 reads ANQGSEA. Trimming removed 4 bases at V and 3 bases at J, with 10 bases between. The DNA of the CDR3 is TGCAGCGTTGGGGTAGGGGGCTACGAGCAGTACTTC. It translates to CSVGVGGYEQYF.